The rows below give T cell receptor beta chains drawn from one sample of a study of TIL therapy for anti-PD-1-resistant metastatic lung cancer. Sequencing was performed with immunoSEQ multiplex PCR; in TCRdb, only in-frame clones are kept and a portion is missing. Here the sample spans approximately 50,000 clones, around four fifths being singletons. The sequencing used blood, collected at baseline. All receptors come from a person aged 25-79 years with non-small cell lung cancer. Each CDR3 is given with its conserved first and last residue. The D gene is left open where the match is weak. Clone size is given for some rows only: seen once, a few or many times, or a class if the clone is expanded.

d_gene: -; j_gene: TRBJ2-5; v_gene: TRBV24-1; abundance: -; CDR3nt: TGTGCCACCAGTGATCCAACGGACAGCGCGGGAGAGACCCAGTACTTC; CDR3aa: CATSDPTDSAGETQYF
d_gene: -; j_gene: TRBJ2-1; v_gene: TRBV5-1; abundance: -; CDR3nt: TGCGCCAGCAGCACGGGGGACCCATACAATGAGCAGTTCTTC; CDR3aa: CASSTGDPYNEQFF
d_gene: -; j_gene: TRBJ2-1; v_gene: TRBV7-3; abundance: -; CDR3nt: TGTGCCAGCAGCCTCGGGGGTGAGCAGTTCTTC; CDR3aa: CASSLGGEQFF
d_gene: -; j_gene: TRBJ1-1; v_gene: TRBV27; abundance: once; CDR3nt: TGTGCCAGCAGAAAGGAGGTTGGGAACACTGAAGCTTTCTTT; CDR3aa: CASRKEVGNTEAFF
d_gene: -; j_gene: TRBJ2-7; v_gene: TRBV4-1; abundance: -; CDR3nt: TGCGCCAGCAGCCAAGTGAGGCAGGGCTACGAGCAGTACTTC; CDR3aa: CASSQVRQGYEQYF
d_gene: TRBD1; j_gene: TRBJ1-1; v_gene: TRBV7-2; abundance: few; CDR3nt: TGTGCCAGCAGCCTGCGGACAGGACAGTCGGAAGCTTTCTTT; CDR3aa: CASSLRTGQSEAFF
d_gene: -; j_gene: TRBJ1-2; v_gene: TRBV25-1; abundance: -; CDR3nt: TGTGCCAGCAGTGAATCGGAGGTGATACAGGTTGGCTATGGCTACACCTTC; CDR3aa: CASSESEVIQVGYGYTF
d_gene: TRBD2; j_gene: TRBJ2-3; v_gene: TRBV11-3; abundance: -; CDR3nt: TGTGCCAGCAGCCAGAGCGGGATTCTCACAGATACGCAGTATTTT; CDR3aa: CASSQSGILTDTQYF
d_gene: TRBD2; j_gene: TRBJ2-7; v_gene: TRBV5-1; abundance: -; CDR3nt: TGCGCCAGCAGCTCAAGTAGCGGGATTCCCTACGAGCAGTACTTC; CDR3aa: CASSSSSGIPYEQYF
d_gene: -; j_gene: TRBJ1-5; v_gene: TRBV4-3; abundance: -; CDR3nt: TGCGCCAGCAGCCTGGGGTTTAATCAGCCCCAGCATTTT; CDR3aa: CASSLGFNQPQHF
d_gene: -; j_gene: TRBJ1-1; v_gene: TRBV5-4; abundance: -; CDR3nt: TGTGCCAGCAGATCGGACCGGAACACTGAAGCTTTCTTT; CDR3aa: CASRSDRNTEAFF